This T cell receptor (beta chain) is from a study of brain T cells in children with intractable seizures. The table came from immunoSEQ multiplex PCR; TCRdb's copy has only in-frame clones and leaves some out. The sample carries about 76,000 clones, approximately 94% recorded once. In germline, CDR1 is LNHDA, CDR2 SQIVND (reference sequence). J lost 2 bases, V lost 2 bases, and 8 bases had no gene match. There are 16 residues in the CDR3. The sequences come from peripheral blood, collected at surgery. The rearrangement joins TRBV19 to TRBJ2-7, with 8 positions matching TRBD2. This sequence originates from a boy under two years old with tuberous sclerosis and intractable seizures. The CDR3 is CASSISSLADPYEQYF. CDR3 coding DNA: TGTGCCAGTAGTATAAGTTCACTAGCGGACCCCTACGAGCAGTACTTC.